Presented here are 10 T cell receptor beta chains from one specimen sequenced in a study of naive and memory T cell subsets. An equimolar mix of two oligonucleotides served as the beta constant-region primer for TRBC1 and TRBC2. TCRdb processed the UMI-ligation and nested PCR reads anew with MiXCR; each CDR3 protein has one entry. The sample includes approximately 140,000 distinct CDR3 sequences, about a sixth of them seen just once. The sample taken for sequencing was naive CD4+ T cells from blood. The receptors here all came from a human donor in good health.

This clonotype was detected only a few times. This sequence joins TRBV11-2 and TRBJ2-5, with TRBD2 matching 9 bases. The CDR3 is made up of 15 amino acids. The J segment lost 2 bases and the V segment lost 5 bases, leaving 6 bases of the junction unmatched. Germline assignment: CDR1 SGHAT and CDR2 FQNNGV. CDR3 DNA: TGTGCCAGCAGCCCCCTAGCGGGACCACAAGAGACCCAGTACTTC. It translates to CASSPLAGPQETQYF.

The J gene is TRBJ2-5, the V gene TRBV20-1; 7 nucleotides align to TRBD1. J lost 2 bases, V lost 4 bases, and 13 bases had no gene match. The CDR3 contains 16 residues. In germline, CDR1 is DFQATT, CDR2 SNEGSKA (reference sequence). CDR3 DNA: TGCAGTGCTACGGGTGATTTGGGACAGCTACAAGAGACCCAGTACTTC. Translation gives CSATGDLGQLQETQYF.

This clonotype was seen at least ten times. The rearrangement uses TRBV9 and TRBJ2-7; weak D call: TRBD2 (7 bases). The CDR3 consists of 18 residues. Germline CDR1 and CDR2: SGDLS and YYNGEE. V lost 4 bases and J 2 bases, leaving 25 bases between the germline ends. The CDR3 spells CASSRGASGANRAYEQYF. In DNA, the CDR3 is TGTGCCAGCAGCAGGGGGGCTAGCGGAGCCAACCGAGCCTACGAGCAGTACTTC.

CDR3 loop: CASSLGSGQQSSYEQYF. The CDR3, as DNA: TGTGCCAGCAGCTTGGGTTCGGGACAGCAGAGCTCCTACGAGCAGTACTTC. The chain couples TRBV5-4 to TRBJ2-7; 7 positions agree with TRBD1. The CDR3 totals 17 residues. Trimming took 0 bases from V and 0 from J; bases not matched to a gene: 9. Germline V gene sequence: CDR1 SGHNT, CDR2 YYREEE (reference sequence).

The chain couples TRBV10-3 to TRBJ2-5; possibly TRBD2 for D (6 bases). The CDR3 consists of 12 residues. Trimming left V 2 bases short and J 7 bases short, with 8 bases between. Germline V gene lookup returns CDR1 ENHRY and CDR2 SYGVKD. The CDR3 region has the DNA TGTGCCATCAGTGAGGCCGGGGGGACCCAGTACTTC. Its translation: CAISEAGGTQYF.

The V and J genes are TRBV28 and TRBJ1-5; TRBD1 might be the D (6 bases). Germline CDR1 and CDR2: MDHEN and SYDVKM. The CDR3 runs to 15 residues. Between the trimmed V and J ends, which lost 7 bases and 3 bases, there was a span of 16 bases. CDR3 protein: CASNGGAFDNQPQHF. Written as DNA, the CDR3 is TGTGCCAGCAATGGGGGGGCGTTTGACAATCAGCCCCAGCATTTT.

This clonotype was counted only a few times. The chain recombines TRBV3-1 with TRBJ1-2; D call uncertain. Germline lookup yields CDR1 LGHDT and CDR2 YNNKEL (reference sequence). V lost 0 bases, J lost 8 bases, and 13 bases lay in between. CDR3 length: 14 amino acids. The CDR3 coding sequence is TGTGCCAGCAGCCAAGATCGATACGGTGAAGGCTACACCTTC. As protein: CASSQDRYGEGYTF. The full variable domain, in which reference TRBV3-1 and TRBJ1-2 provide the parts outside the CDR3, is DTAVSQTPKYLVTQMGNDKSIKCEQNLGHDTMYWYKQDSKKFLKIMFSYNNKELIINETVPNRFSPKSPDKAHLNLHINSLELGDSAVYFCASSQDRYGEGYTFGSGTRLTVV.

The chain combines TRBV5-4 with TRBJ2-5; either TRBD1 or TRBD2 may fit D (6 bases each). CDR1 is SGHNT and CDR2 is YYREEE in the germline V gene (reference sequence). The CDR3 sequence is 15 residues long. V was clipped by 2 bases and J by 2 bases, with 13 bases between them. CDR3 bases: TGTGCCAGCAGCTTTCGACTAGGGGGGCAAGAGACCCAGTACTTC. Amino acid sequence: CASSFRLGGQETQYF.

This clonotype turned up a few times. One end of the junction varies from germline; a read error may be responsible. The J gene is TRBJ1-2, the V gene TRBV7-9; no reliable D call. This CDR3 has 12 residues. Germline V CDR1 and CDR2: SEHNR, FQNEAQ (reference sequence). CDR3 sequence (DNA): TGTGCCAGCAGCCTCCCTACCGGGCCGCTGGCCTTC. It specifies CASSLPTGPLAF.

This clonotype was observed at least ten times. The chain couples TRBV18 to TRBJ2-3; the D gene is possibly TRBD2 (6 bases). Germline CDR1 KGHSH, CDR2 LQKENI. With 1 base removed from V and 0 bases from J, the gap between germline ends came to 11 bases. CDR3 length: 16 residues. The CDR3 DNA is TGTGCCAGCTCACCACTTAGCGGTTCTAGCACAGATACGCAGTATTTT. Protein: CASSPLSGSSTDTQYF.